The next 6 T cell receptor beta chains were all read from a single sample in a study of tumor-infiltrating lymphocytes in localized non-small cell lung cancer (dated by TCRdb to about 2021). Libraries were constructed by the immunoSEQ multiplex PCR assay. TCRdb carries this immuneACCESS record with in-frame sequences only. Its versions omit some clonotypes, under half of them owing to an unresolved V gene in the studies checked, with the rest unexplained. The sample data list some 22,000 clones, and 55% to 75% of these were observed just once. Roughly 14% of the sample goes to the ten largest clones. The sample taken for sequencing was lung tumor tissue. The receptors come from a human donor with non-small cell lung cancer.

The J gene is TRBJ1-1, the V gene TRBV20-1; D uncertain. Trimming pared 6 bases from V and 1 base from J, leaving 6 bases between. Germline CDR1 and CDR2: DFQATT and SNEGSKA (reference sequence). This CDR3 spans 11 amino acids. The CDR3 protein is CSAYKNTEAFF. In DNA form, the CDR3 reads TGCAGTGCCTATAAGAACACTGAAGCTTTCTTT.

This clone showed up just a few times. The CDR3 DNA reads as TGTGCCAGCTCACCACCGAGAGACAGCTACGAGCAGTACTTC. Encoded protein: CASSPPRDSYEQYF. V is TRBV18 and J is TRBJ2-7, with D perhaps TRBD1 (5 bases). V lost 0 bases and J lost 3, with 9 bases in between. This CDR3 has 14 residues. CDR1 and CDR2 (germline): KGHSH, LQKENI. Supplemented by reference TRBV18 and TRBJ2-7, the full variable domain reads NAGVMQNPRHLVRRRGQEARLRCSPMKGHSHVYWYRQLPEEGLKFMVYLQKENIIDESGMPKERFSAEFPKEGPSILRIQQVVRGDSAAYFCASSPPRDSYEQYFGPGTRLTVT.

The chain has TRBV7-8 and TRBJ2-7, with 8 bases aligning to TRBD2. The germline V gene has CDR1 SGHVS and CDR2 FQNEAQ. This CDR3 has 12 residues. After removal of 6 bases from V and 5 bases from J, the junction contained 3 bases not matched to a gene. The CDR3 bases are TGTGCCAGCAGTCGGACTAGCAACGAGCAGTACTTC. It yields the protein CASSRTSNEQYF.

This clone has only one observation. V gene TRBV7-7 combines with J gene TRBJ1-3; tentatively, D is TRBD1 (6 bases). The CDR3 is 13 amino acids. Trimming pared 5 bases from V and 4 bases from J, leaving 9 bases between. CDR1 is SSHAT, CDR2 FNYEAQ, per germline (reference sequence). The CDR3 region is CASSVDRGNTIYF. The CDR3, as DNA: TGTGCCAGCAGCGTCGACAGGGGAAACACCATATATTTT. Variable domain in full (rest from reference TRBV7-7 and TRBJ1-3): GAGVSQSPRYKVTKRGQDVTLRCDPISSHATLYWYQQALGQGPEFLTYFNYEAQPDKSGLPSDRFSAERPEGSISTLTIQRTEQRDSAMYRCASSVDRGNTIYFGEGSWLTVV.

Only one count was recorded for this clone. The chain recombines TRBV7-9 with TRBJ2-5; D might be TRBD1 (5 bases). The V gene lost 1 base and the J gene lost 5 bases, with 11 bases spanning the gap. CDR1 is SEHNR and CDR2 is FQNEAQ in the germline V gene (reference sequence). This CDR3 spans 14 amino acids. CDR3 DNA sequence: TGTGCCAGCAGCTTAGTGTCAGGGCGGGAGACCCAGTACTTC. Translated: CASSLVSGRETQYF.

This sequence joins TRBV20-1 and TRBJ1-3; a possible D gene is TRBD1 (6 bases). CDR3 length: 11 residues. Germline V gives CDR1 DFQATT, CDR2 SNEGSKA (reference sequence). Trimming removed 5 bases from V and 8 bases from J, with 10 bases in between. The CDR3 spells CSAPKGDTIYF. Here the CDR3 DNA reads TGCAGTGCTCCAAAGGGGGACACCATATATTTT.